Listed below are T cell receptor beta chains from one sample, sequenced in a study of blood T cell repertoires in COVID-19. Sequencing was performed with immunoSEQ multiplex PCR; in TCRdb, only in-frame clones are kept and a portion is missing. The sample contains around 280,000 clones, about 90% of which appear only once. The sample comprised peripheral blood. These receptors were collected from a woman in her twenties or thirties with COVID-19, enrolled during active disease. Each CDR3 is given with its conserved first and last residue. The order of the fields is clone size, V gene, D gene, J gene, CDR3 DNA, CDR3 protein. A D gene is named only where the DNA matches it firmly. Clone size is stated in some rows and not others, as once, few, many or a class when expanded.

clone size: NA
V gene: TRBV11-2
D gene: NA
J gene: TRBJ2-5
CDR3 DNA: TGTGCCAGCAGCTCCACCGGGGGAGTGGAGACCCAGTACTTC
CDR3 protein: CASSSTGGVETQYF

clone size: NA
V gene: TRBV5-1
D gene: TRBD2
J gene: TRBJ2-1
CDR3 DNA: TGCGCCAGCAGCCCAACCCCTCTAGCGGGGGGGAGTAGGAATGAGCAGTTCTTC
CDR3 protein: CASSPTPLAGGSRNEQFF

clone size: few
V gene: TRBV11-2
D gene: NA
J gene: TRBJ1-3
CDR3 DNA: TGTGCCAGCAGCTTGACAGGCTTCTCTGGAAACACCATATATTTT
CDR3 protein: CASSLTGFSGNTIYF

clone size: NA
V gene: TRBV19
D gene: NA
J gene: TRBJ2-3
CDR3 DNA: TGTGCCAGTAGTATAGTCGGGGATACGCAGTATTTT
CDR3 protein: CASSIVGDTQYF

clone size: NA
V gene: TRBV5-6
D gene: NA
J gene: TRBJ1-2
CDR3 DNA: TGTGCCAGCAGCCCCTCCGGGGGAGAGCGGGGCTACACCTTC
CDR3 protein: CASSPSGGERGYTF

clone size: NA
V gene: TRBV19
D gene: NA
J gene: TRBJ2-1
CDR3 DNA: TGTGCCAGTAGTATATGGCAGGGGATGGGCAATGAGCAGTTCTTC
CDR3 protein: CASSIWQGMGNEQFF

clone size: NA
V gene: TRBV9
D gene: NA
J gene: TRBJ1-6
CDR3 DNA: TGTGCCAGCAGCGTAGCAGGCAGGCGGGATTCACCCCTCCACTTT
CDR3 protein: CASSVAGRRDSPLHF

clone size: few
V gene: TRBV4-2
D gene: TRBD2
J gene: TRBJ2-2
CDR3 DNA: TGTGCCAGCAGCCCTCGAGGGTTGCGGGAGATAAACACCGGGGAGCTGTTTTTT
CDR3 protein: CASSPRGLREINTGELFF

clone size: NA
V gene: TRBV2
D gene: NA
J gene: TRBJ1-5
CDR3 DNA: TGTGCCAGCAGTTTCCAGGGCTTGGACAATCAGCCCCAGCATTTT
CDR3 protein: CASSFQGLDNQPQHF

clone size: once
V gene: TRBV6-2/TRBV6-3
D gene: TRBD1
J gene: TRBJ2-3
CDR3 DNA: TGTGCCAGCAGCCCACAGGGGGCTCGCACAGATACGCAGTATTTT
CDR3 protein: CASSPQGARTDTQYF

clone size: NA
V gene: TRBV10-3
D gene: NA
J gene: TRBJ2-2
CDR3 DNA: TGTGCCAACTCAAAGGGGTTGGGCGGGGAGCTGTTTTTT
CDR3 protein: CANSKGLGGELFF

clone size: NA
V gene: TRBV10-2
D gene: NA
J gene: TRBJ2-5
CDR3 DNA: TGCGCCAGCAGCCCCCGGGACTTCCAAGAGACCCAGTACTTC
CDR3 protein: CASSPRDFQETQYF

clone size: NA
V gene: TRBV27
D gene: TRBD1
J gene: TRBJ1-1
CDR3 DNA: TGTGCCAGCAGCAACCGGGACAGGCGGGGCCTTGGTGTCTATAACACTGAAGCTTTCTTT
CDR3 protein: CASSNRDRRGLGVYNTEAFF

clone size: NA
V gene: TRBV5-1
D gene: TRBD1
J gene: TRBJ1-6
CDR3 DNA: TGCGCCAGCAGCCTCGGGACAGGGGACTATAATTCACCCCTCCACTTT
CDR3 protein: CASSLGTGDYNSPLHF

clone size: NA
V gene: TRBV18
D gene: NA
J gene: TRBJ2-2
CDR3 DNA: TGTGCCAGCTCCCCTAACAGGAACGGGGAGCTGTTTTTT
CDR3 protein: CASSPNRNGELFF

clone size: few
V gene: TRBV7-9
D gene: NA
J gene: TRBJ1-2
CDR3 DNA: TGTGCCAGCAGCTTAGGAGACTATGGCTACACCTTC
CDR3 protein: CASSLGDYGYTF

clone size: NA
V gene: TRBV19
D gene: NA
J gene: TRBJ2-2
CDR3 DNA: TGTGCCAGTCAGAGGGTTGAGTGGAAAAGTAGCACCGGGGAGCTGTTTTTT
CDR3 protein: CASQRVEWKSSTGELFF

clone size: NA
V gene: TRBV6-5
D gene: TRBD1
J gene: TRBJ2-7
CDR3 DNA: TGTGCCAGCAGCATCCGGGACAGAGCCTACGAGCAGTACTTC
CDR3 protein: CASSIRDRAYEQYF

clone size: NA
V gene: TRBV6-4
D gene: NA
J gene: TRBJ1-6
CDR3 DNA: TGTGCCAGCAGTGTAGCGGGGGCAGGTAATTCACCCCTCCACTTT
CDR3 protein: CASSVAGAGNSPLHF

clone size: NA
V gene: TRBV5-6
D gene: TRBD2
J gene: TRBJ2-1
CDR3 DNA: TGTGCCAGCAGCGACCCGGGAGGGGGATACAATGAGCAGTTCTTC
CDR3 protein: CASSDPGGGYNEQFF

clone size: NA
V gene: TRBV3-1/TRBV3-2
D gene: NA
J gene: TRBJ1-4
CDR3 DNA: TGTGCCAGCAGCCAACACGGTGCAACTAATGAAAAACTGTTTTTT
CDR3 protein: CASSQHGATNEKLFF

clone size: NA
V gene: TRBV18
D gene: NA
J gene: TRBJ1-1
CDR3 DNA: TGTGCCAGCTCACAAGGGGGTTTCGTTCTAGGGGCTGAAGCTTTCTTT
CDR3 protein: CASSQGGFVLGAEAFF

clone size: NA
V gene: TRBV4-2
D gene: TRBD2
J gene: TRBJ2-1
CDR3 DNA: TGTGCCAGCAGCCAAGCGCGGGGGTCCTACAATGAGCAGTTCTTC
CDR3 protein: CASSQARGSYNEQFF

clone size: NA
V gene: TRBV11-2
D gene: NA
J gene: TRBJ1-2
CDR3 DNA: TGTGCCAGCAGCTTTGGCCTTGGCCGGAGGCTGGATGGCTACACCTTC
CDR3 protein: CASSFGLGRRLDGYTF

clone size: NA
V gene: TRBV6-5
D gene: NA
J gene: TRBJ1-3
CDR3 DNA: TGTGCCAGCAGGAGGGTCCGGAGCTCTGGAAACACCATATATTTT
CDR3 protein: CASRRVRSSGNTIYF

clone size: once
V gene: TRBV10-2
D gene: TRBD1
J gene: TRBJ1-5
CDR3 DNA: TGCGCTACGACAGGGTATAGCAATCAGCCCCAGCATTTT
CDR3 protein: CATTGYSNQPQHF

clone size: NA
V gene: TRBV7-8
D gene: TRBD1
J gene: TRBJ2-1
CDR3 DNA: TGTGCCAGCAGCTGGGACAGGTACAATGAGCAGTTCTTC
CDR3 protein: CASSWDRYNEQFF

clone size: NA
V gene: TRBV21-1
D gene: NA
J gene: TRBJ1-5
CDR3 DNA: TGTGCCAGCAGCAAAGCTGAGAACCCTATTAGCAATCAGCCCCAGCATTTT
CDR3 protein: CASSKAENPISNQPQHF

clone size: NA
V gene: TRBV10-2
D gene: NA
J gene: TRBJ2-5
CDR3 DNA: TGCGCCAGCAGTGAGAGCGAGACCCAGTACTTC
CDR3 protein: CASSESETQYF

clone size: NA
V gene: TRBV12-3/TRBV12-4
D gene: NA
J gene: TRBJ2-5
CDR3 DNA: TGTGCCAGCACTCCGACAGGCCAAGAGACCCAGTACTTC
CDR3 protein: CASTPTGQETQYF

clone size: once
V gene: TRBV5-4
D gene: TRBD1
J gene: TRBJ2-1
CDR3 DNA: TGTGCCAGCAGCCCGGGGACAGGGTTTTATGATGAGCAGTTCTTC
CDR3 protein: CASSPGTGFYDEQFF

clone size: NA
V gene: TRBV6-5
D gene: NA
J gene: TRBJ2-7
CDR3 DNA: TGTGCCAGCAGGGGGGGGCTCCCCCCCTACGAGCAGTACTTC
CDR3 protein: CASRGGLPPYEQYF

clone size: NA
V gene: TRBV7-9
D gene: TRBD1
J gene: TRBJ2-7
CDR3 DNA: TGTGCCAGCAGAGGGGGCATCGACGAGCAGTACTTC
CDR3 protein: CASRGGIDEQYF

clone size: NA
V gene: TRBV2
D gene: NA
J gene: TRBJ2-7
CDR3 DNA: TGTGCCAGCGGGAGAGGGACCTACGAGCAGTACTTC
CDR3 protein: CASGRGTYEQYF

clone size: once
V gene: TRBV28
D gene: TRBD2
J gene: TRBJ2-1
CDR3 DNA: TGTGCCAGCAGTTTATGGGGACTAGCGGGGGGCCCGGAGGGTAAGAATGAGCAGTTCTTC
CDR3 protein: CASSLWGLAGGPEGKNEQFF

clone size: NA
V gene: TRBV2
D gene: NA
J gene: TRBJ2-2
CDR3 DNA: TGTGCCAGCAGTTATAACGGGGAGCTGTTTTTT
CDR3 protein: CASSYNGELFF

clone size: NA
V gene: TRBV7-2
D gene: NA
J gene: TRBJ1-1
CDR3 DNA: TGTGCCAGCAGCTTAGCCCCCCCTACAGTGAACACTGAAGCTTTCTTT
CDR3 protein: CASSLAPPTVNTEAFF

clone size: NA
V gene: TRBV19
D gene: TRBD2
J gene: TRBJ2-5
CDR3 DNA: TGTGCCAGTAGTATACGGGGGGGCCCGCAGCAAGAGACCCAGTACTTC
CDR3 protein: CASSIRGGPQQETQYF

clone size: NA
V gene: TRBV28
D gene: NA
J gene: TRBJ1-4
CDR3 DNA: TGTGCCAGCAGCTCGGGGGAGACTAATGAAAAACTGTTTTTT
CDR3 protein: CASSSGETNEKLFF

clone size: NA
V gene: TRBV10-1
D gene: NA
J gene: TRBJ1-2
CDR3 DNA: TGCGCCAGCAGTGAGTCGGTACAGGGCTATGGCTACACCTTC
CDR3 protein: CASSESVQGYGYTF

clone size: NA
V gene: TRBV6-6
D gene: NA
J gene: TRBJ1-4
CDR3 DNA: TGTGCCAGCAGGGGAAGGGGTAATGGCAATGAAAAACTGTTTTTT
CDR3 protein: CASRGRGNGNEKLFF

clone size: NA
V gene: TRBV10-3
D gene: NA
J gene: TRBJ2-7
CDR3 DNA: TGTGCCATCAGTGAGTCCGAGACATTAAGATCCTACGAGCAGTACTTC
CDR3 protein: CAISESETLRSYEQYF

clone size: NA
V gene: TRBV30
D gene: NA
J gene: TRBJ1-2
CDR3 DNA: TGTGCCTGGACCAGGGCCCACTTATATGGCTACACCTTC
CDR3 protein: CAWTRAHLYGYTF

clone size: NA
V gene: TRBV19
D gene: NA
J gene: TRBJ2-7
CDR3 DNA: TGTGCCAGTAAGTTACAGGGCCTAGGCGACGAGCAGTACTTC
CDR3 protein: CASKLQGLGDEQYF

clone size: NA
V gene: TRBV5-4
D gene: NA
J gene: TRBJ2-7
CDR3 DNA: TGTGCCAGCAGCCCGGACGGGGGAGCCTACGAGCAGTACTTC
CDR3 protein: CASSPDGGAYEQYF

clone size: NA
V gene: TRBV7-4
D gene: TRBD1
J gene: TRBJ1-4
CDR3 DNA: TGTGCCAGCAGCATCGGGGACAGGGGGGAAAAACTGTTTTTT
CDR3 protein: CASSIGDRGEKLFF